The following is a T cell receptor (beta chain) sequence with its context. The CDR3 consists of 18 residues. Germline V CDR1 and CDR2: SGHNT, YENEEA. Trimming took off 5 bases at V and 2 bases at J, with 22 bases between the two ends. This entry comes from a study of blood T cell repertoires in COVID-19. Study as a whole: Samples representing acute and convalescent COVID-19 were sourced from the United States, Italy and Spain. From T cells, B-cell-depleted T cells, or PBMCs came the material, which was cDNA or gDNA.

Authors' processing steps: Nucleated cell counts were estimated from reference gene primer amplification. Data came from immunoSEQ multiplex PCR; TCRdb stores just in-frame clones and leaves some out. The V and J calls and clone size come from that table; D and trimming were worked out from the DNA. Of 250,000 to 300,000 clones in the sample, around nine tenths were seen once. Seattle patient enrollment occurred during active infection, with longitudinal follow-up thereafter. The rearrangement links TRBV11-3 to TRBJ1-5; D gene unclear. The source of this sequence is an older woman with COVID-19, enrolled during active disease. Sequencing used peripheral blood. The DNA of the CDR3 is TGTGCCAGCAGCAAAAGGCCACGCACACGCGCGGGCAATCAGCCCCAGCATTTT. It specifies CASSKRPRTRAGNQPQHF.